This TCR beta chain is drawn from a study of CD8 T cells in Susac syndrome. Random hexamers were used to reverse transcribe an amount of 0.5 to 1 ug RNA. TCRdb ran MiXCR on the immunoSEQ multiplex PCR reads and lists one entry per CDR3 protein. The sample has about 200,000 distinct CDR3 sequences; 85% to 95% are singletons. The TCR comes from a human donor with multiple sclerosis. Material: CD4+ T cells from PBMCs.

CDR3: CSVAPTGLNQPQHF. CDR3 nucleotide sequence: TGCAGCGTTGCACCGACAGGGCTAAATCAGCCCCAGCATTTT. The chain links TRBV29-1 to TRBJ1-5, with 7 bases lining up with TRBD1. The CDR3 has 14 residues. V shed 4 bases, J shed 4 bases, and the junction held 7 bases outside the gene matches. The germline V gene encodes CDR1 SQVTM and CDR2 ANQGSEA.